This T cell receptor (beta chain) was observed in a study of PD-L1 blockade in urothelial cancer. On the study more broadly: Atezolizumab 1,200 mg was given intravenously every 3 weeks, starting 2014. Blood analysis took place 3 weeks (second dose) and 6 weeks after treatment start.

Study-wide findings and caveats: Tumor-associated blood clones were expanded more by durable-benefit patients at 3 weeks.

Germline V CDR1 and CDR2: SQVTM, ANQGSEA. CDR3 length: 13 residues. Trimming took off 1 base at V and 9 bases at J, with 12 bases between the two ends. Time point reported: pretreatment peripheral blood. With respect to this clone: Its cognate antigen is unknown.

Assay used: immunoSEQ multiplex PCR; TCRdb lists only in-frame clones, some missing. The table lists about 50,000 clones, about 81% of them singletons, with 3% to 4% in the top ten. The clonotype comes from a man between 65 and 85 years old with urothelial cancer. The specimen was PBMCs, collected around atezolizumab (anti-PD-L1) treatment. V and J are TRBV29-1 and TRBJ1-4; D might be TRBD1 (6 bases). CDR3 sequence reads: CSVEGQEIKKLFF. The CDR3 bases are TGCAGCGTTGAAGGACAGGAAATCAAAAAACTGTTTTTT.